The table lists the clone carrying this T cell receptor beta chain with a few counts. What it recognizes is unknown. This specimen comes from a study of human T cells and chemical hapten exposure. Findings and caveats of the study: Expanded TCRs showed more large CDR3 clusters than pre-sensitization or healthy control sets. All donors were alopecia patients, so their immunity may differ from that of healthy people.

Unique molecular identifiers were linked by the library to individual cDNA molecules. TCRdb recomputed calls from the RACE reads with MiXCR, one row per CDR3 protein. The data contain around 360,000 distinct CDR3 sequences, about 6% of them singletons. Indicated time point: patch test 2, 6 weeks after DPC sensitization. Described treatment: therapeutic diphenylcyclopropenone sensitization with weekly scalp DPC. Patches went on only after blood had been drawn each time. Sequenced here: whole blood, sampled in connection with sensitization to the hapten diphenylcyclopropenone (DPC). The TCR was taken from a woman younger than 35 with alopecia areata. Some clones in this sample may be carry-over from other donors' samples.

The CDR3 DNA reads as TGCGCCAGCAGCTTGGTTGCAGGACCGTCCTACGAGCAGTACTTC. As protein: CASSLVAGPSYEQYF. The V and J genes are TRBV5-1 and TRBJ2-7; the D is unclear. The CDR3 consists of 15 residues. Per the germline V gene, CDR1 is SGHRS and CDR2 is YFSETQ. With 0 bases removed from V and 1 base from J, the gap between germline ends came to 11 bases.